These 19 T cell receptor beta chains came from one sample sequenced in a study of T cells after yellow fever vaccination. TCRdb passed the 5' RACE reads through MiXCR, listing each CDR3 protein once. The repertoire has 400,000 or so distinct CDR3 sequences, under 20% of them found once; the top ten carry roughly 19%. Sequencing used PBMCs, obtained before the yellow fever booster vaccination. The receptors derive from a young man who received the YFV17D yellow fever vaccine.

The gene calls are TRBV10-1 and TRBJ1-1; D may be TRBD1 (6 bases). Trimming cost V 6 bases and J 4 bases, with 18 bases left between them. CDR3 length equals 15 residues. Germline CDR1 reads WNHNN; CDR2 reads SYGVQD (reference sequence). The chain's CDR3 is CASRRQDSHSTEAFF. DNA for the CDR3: TGCGCCAGCAGACGACAGGACTCACACAGCACTGAAGCTTTCTTT.

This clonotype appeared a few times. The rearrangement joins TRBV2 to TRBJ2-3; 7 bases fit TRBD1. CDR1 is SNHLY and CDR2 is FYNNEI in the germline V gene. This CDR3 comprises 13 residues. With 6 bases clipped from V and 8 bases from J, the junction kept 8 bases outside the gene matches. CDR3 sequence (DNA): TGTGCCAGCAGCCCACAGGGGCTGGGTACGCAGTATTTT. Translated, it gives CASSPQGLGTQYF. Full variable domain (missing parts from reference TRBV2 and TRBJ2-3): EPEVTQTPSHQVTQMGQEVILRCVPISNHLYFYWYRQILGQKVEFLVSFYNNEISEKSEIFDDQFSVERPDGSNFTLKIRSTKLEDSAMYFCASSPQGLGTQYFGPGTRLTVL.

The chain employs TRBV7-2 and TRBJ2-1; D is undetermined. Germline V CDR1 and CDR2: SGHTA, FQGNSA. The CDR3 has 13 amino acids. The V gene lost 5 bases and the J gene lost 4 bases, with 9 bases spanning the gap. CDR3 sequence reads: CASSAQPYNEQFF. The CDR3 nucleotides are TGTGCCAGCAGCGCCCAACCTTACAATGAGCAGTTCTTC.

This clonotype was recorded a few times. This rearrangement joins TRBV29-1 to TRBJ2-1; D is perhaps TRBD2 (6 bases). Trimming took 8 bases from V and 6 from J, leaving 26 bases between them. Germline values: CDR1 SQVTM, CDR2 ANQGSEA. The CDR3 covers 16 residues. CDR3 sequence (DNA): TGCAGCTTCTTTGCCCGCGGAGGGGCTCTCGTCAATGAGCAGTTCTTC. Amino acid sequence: CSFFARGGALVNEQFF.

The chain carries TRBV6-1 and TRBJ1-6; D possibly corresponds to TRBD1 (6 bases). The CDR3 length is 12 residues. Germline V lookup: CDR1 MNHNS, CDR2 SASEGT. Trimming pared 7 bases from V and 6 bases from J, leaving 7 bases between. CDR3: CASNRANSPLHF. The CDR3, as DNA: TGTGCCAGCAACAGGGCTAATTCACCCCTCCACTTT.

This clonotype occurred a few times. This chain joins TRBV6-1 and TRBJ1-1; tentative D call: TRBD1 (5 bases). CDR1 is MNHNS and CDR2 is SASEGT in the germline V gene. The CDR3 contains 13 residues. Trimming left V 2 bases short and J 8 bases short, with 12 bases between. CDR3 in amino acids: CASSERDREEAFF. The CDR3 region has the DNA TGTGCCAGCAGTGAAAGGGACCGAGAAGAAGCTTTCTTT.

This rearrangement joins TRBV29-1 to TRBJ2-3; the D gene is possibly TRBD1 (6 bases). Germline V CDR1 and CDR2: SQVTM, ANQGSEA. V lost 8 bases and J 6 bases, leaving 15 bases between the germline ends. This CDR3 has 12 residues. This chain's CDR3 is CSYGQRSDTQYF. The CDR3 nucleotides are TGCAGCTATGGACAGCGATCCGATACGCAGTATTTT.

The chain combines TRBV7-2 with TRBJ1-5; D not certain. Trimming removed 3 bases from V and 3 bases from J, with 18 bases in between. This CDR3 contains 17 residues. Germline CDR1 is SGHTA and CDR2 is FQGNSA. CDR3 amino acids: CASSLRPGTVFNQPQHF. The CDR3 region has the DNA TGTGCCAGCAGCTTGAGGCCAGGTACCGTCTTCAATCAGCCCCAGCATTTT.

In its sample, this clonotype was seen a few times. Written as DNA, the CDR3 is TGTGCCAGCAGCCCCCAGGTAGATCCTGCCTACAATGAGCAGTTCTTC. As protein: CASSPQVDPAYNEQFF. The rearrangement links TRBV11-2 to TRBJ2-1; no clear D. The ends were cut back, 5 bases at V and 2 bases at J, with 16 bases in the middle. This CDR3 is built from 16 residues. The V gene's germline CDR1 is SGHAT and CDR2 FQNNGV.

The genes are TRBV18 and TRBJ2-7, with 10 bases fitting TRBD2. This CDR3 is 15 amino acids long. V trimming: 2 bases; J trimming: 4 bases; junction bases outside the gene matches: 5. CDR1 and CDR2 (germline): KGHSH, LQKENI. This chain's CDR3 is CASSPASGGSYEQYV. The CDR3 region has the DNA TGTGCCAGCTCACCAGCTAGCGGGGGATCTTACGAGCAGTACGTC.

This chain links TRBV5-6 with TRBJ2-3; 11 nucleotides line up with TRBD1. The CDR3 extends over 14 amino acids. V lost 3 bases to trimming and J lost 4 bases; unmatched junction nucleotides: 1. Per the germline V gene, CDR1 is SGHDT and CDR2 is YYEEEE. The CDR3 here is CASSWDRGADTQYF. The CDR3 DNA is TGTGCCAGCAGCTGGGACAGGGGGGCAGATACGCAGTATTTT.

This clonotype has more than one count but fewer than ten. CDR3 sequence reads: CASSLGGDKNIQYF. DNA of the CDR3: TGCGCCAGCAGCTTAGGCGGGGACAAAAACATTCAGTACTTC. V and J are TRBV5-1 and TRBJ2-4; D might be TRBD2 (6 bases). CDR3 size: 14 residues. V gave up 2 bases and J gave up 3 bases, with 9 bases separating them. Germline loops: CDR1 SGHRS, CDR2 YFSETQ. Drawing the rest from reference TRBV5-1 and TRBJ2-4, the complete variable domain is KAGVTQTPRYLIKTRGQQVTLSCSPISGHRSVSWYQQTPGQGLQFLFEYFSETQRNKGNFPGRFSGRQFSNSRSEMNVSTLELGDSALYLCASSLGGDKNIQYFGAGTRLSVL.

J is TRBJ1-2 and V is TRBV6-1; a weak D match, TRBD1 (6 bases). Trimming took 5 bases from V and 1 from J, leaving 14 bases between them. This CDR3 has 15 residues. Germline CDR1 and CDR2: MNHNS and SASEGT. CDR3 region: CASSTYLQGNYGYTF. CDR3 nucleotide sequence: TGTGCCAGCAGTACCTACTTACAGGGTAACTATGGCTACACCTTC.

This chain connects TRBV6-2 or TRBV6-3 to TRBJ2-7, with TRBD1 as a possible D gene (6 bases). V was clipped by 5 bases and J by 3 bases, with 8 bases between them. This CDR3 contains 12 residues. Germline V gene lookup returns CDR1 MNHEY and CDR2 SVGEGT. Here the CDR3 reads CASSIQGYEQYF. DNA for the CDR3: TGTGCCAGCAGTATACAGGGCTACGAGCAGTACTTC.

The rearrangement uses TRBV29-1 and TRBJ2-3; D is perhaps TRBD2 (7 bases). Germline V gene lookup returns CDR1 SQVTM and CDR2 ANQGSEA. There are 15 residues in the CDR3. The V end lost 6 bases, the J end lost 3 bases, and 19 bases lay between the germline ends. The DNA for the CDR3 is TGCAGCGTCCTCCCTGGCGGGGGCGGGACAGATACGCAGTATTTT. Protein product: CSVLPGGGGTDTQYF.

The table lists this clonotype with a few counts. The CDR3 loop reads CAISATGVYEQYF. The CDR3 DNA is TGTGCCATCAGCGCGACAGGGGTCTACGAGCAGTACTTC. The genes are TRBV10-3 and TRBJ2-7, with 8 bases matching TRBD1. The CDR3 spans 13 residues. The junction had 4 bases not matched to a gene; V was cut back by 6 bases and J by 3 bases. The germline V gene encodes CDR1 ENHRY and CDR2 SYGVKD.

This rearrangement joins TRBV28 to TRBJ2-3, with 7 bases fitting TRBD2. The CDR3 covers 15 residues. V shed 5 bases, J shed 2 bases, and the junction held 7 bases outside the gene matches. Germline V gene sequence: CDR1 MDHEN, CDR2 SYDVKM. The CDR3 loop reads CASSRAGPTTDTQYF. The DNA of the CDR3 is TGTGCCAGCAGTAGAGCGGGGCCGACCACAGATACGCAGTATTTT.

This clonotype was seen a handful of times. The CDR3 nucleotides read TGCGCCAGCAGCCTGTCCCTACAGGGCGCTAACTATGGCTACACCTTC. Residues: CASSLSLQGANYGYTF. The chain carries TRBV4-3 and TRBJ1-2; perhaps TRBD1 as D (6 bases). The CDR3 spans 16 residues. Between the trimmed V and J ends, which lost 4 bases and 0 bases, there was a span of 15 bases. Germline V gene sequence: CDR1 LGHNA, CDR2 YSLEER.

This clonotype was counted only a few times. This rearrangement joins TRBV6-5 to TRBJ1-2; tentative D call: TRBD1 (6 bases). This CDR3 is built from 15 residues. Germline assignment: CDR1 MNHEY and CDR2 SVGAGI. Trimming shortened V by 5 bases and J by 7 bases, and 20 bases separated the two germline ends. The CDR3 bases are TGTGCCAGCAGTCCCCAGACAGGACCGGGCGGTGGCTACACCTTC. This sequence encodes CASSPQTGPGGGYTF.